The clone carrying this T cell receptor beta chain was detected many times. The target antigen is unknown. Germline V CDR1 and CDR2: SGHNT, YENEEA. V trimming: 3 bases; J trimming: 2 bases; junction bases outside the gene matches: 7. The CDR3 spans 17 residues. The authors took PBMCs from about 9.5 ml fresh peripheral blood. These data are taken from a study of T cells in Graves' hyperthyroidism and ophthalmopathy. From RNA transcripts, TCR beta CDR3 regions were amplified. When the TCR CDR3 underwent first-round RT-PCR, the HTBI primer set was used. TCRdb re-derived calls from the multiplex PCR reads in MiXCR, one entry per CDR3 protein. The top ten clones hold roughly 80% of a sample with a few hundred thousand distinct CDR3 sequences, 20% to 25% of them seen once. Findings and caveats of the study: Most clonotypes expanded in the thyroid (above 0.001) were also present in blood.

The chain links TRBV11-3 to TRBJ2-1; the match to TRBD1 covers 10 bases. This receptor was taken from a man aged 50 or older with Graves' hyperthyroidism. Material: blood. This CDR3 reads CASSLASGTGAYNEQFF. The CDR3, as DNA: TGTGCCAGCAGCTTGGCATCCGGGACAGGGGCCTACAATGAGCAGTTCTTC.